This T cell receptor (beta chain) was recorded in a study of CD8+ T cells in alopecia areata. Study-wide findings and caveats: Lesional scalp exceeded normal scalp in clonality, especially in alopecia totalis/universalis.

Sorting from PBMCs produced CD4+ and CD8+ T cells. This CDR3 spans 18 amino acids. Trimming took off 1 base at V and 0 bases at J, with 15 bases between the two ends. In germline, CDR1 is MGHRA, CDR2 YSYEKL. Comments on this clone: The antigen is not known.

Extracted RNA was reverse transcribed into cDNA, the sequencing template. Generated by immunoSEQ multiplex PCR, the TCRdb table keeps only in-frame clones and is missing some. The sample holds some 130,000 clones, about 50% seen once. The TCR originated in a human donor with alopecia areata. The chain is built from TRBV4-1 and TRBJ2-2, with D unclear. Sample: CD8+ T cells sorted from blood, taken at week 0. The CDR3 nucleotides are TGCGCCAGCAGCCAAGGGTTGATGGTTACAACGAACACCGGGGAGCTGTTTTTT. It translates to CASSQGLMVTTNTGELFF.